Below, 11 T cell receptor beta chains from the same sample are listed, as sequenced in a study of shared clonotypes between healthy human individuals. Measured with immunoSEQ multiplex PCR; TCRdb has only the in-frame clones, and not every one. This repertoire shows fewer than 1 million clones, 90% to 98% found once; its top ten account for about 0.25%. Naive CD8 cells, CD45RO-negative and positively selected for CCR7, excluded terminally differentiated effector memory CD45RA+ cells. The sample was naive CD8+ T cells sorted from blood. These receptors all come from a young man in good health.

V usage is TRBV27 and J usage is TRBJ1-2, with 10 positions matching TRBD1. Trimming took 5 bases from V and 6 from J; bases not matched to a gene: 12. Germline CDR1 and CDR2: MNHEY and SMNVEV (reference sequence). CDR3 length: 16 residues. The CDR3 DNA sequence: TGTGCCAGCAGTCTTCTCCCCGCGACAGGGGGCAATGGCTACACCTTC. As protein: CASSLLPATGGNGYTF.

This chain uses TRBV4-3 with TRBJ2-7; TRBD2 is a possible D gene (5 bases). The CDR3 length is 16 residues. V gave up 0 bases and J gave up 2 bases, with 14 bases separating them. The germline CDR1 and CDR2 sequences are LGHNA and YSLEER. Written as DNA, the CDR3 is TGCGCCAGCAGCCAAGATATAAAGCGGTTTCCCTACGAGCAGTACTTC. It specifies CASSQDIKRFPYEQYF.

This clone was picked up one time. V is TRBV7-9 and J is TRBJ2-4, with a weak D call TRBD1 (6 bases). Looked up from germline, CDR1 is SEHNR and CDR2 is FQNEAQ (reference sequence). Trimming took 4 bases from V and 3 from J, leaving 22 bases between them. The CDR3 contains 18 residues. This CDR3 reads CASSSRDTSNRGKNIQYF. As DNA, the CDR3 is TGTGCCAGCAGCTCCCGGGACACCTCAAACCGAGGCAAAAACATTCAGTACTTC.

V usage is TRBV7-9 and J usage is TRBJ2-1, with 9 bases aligning to TRBD2. The ends lost 3 bases at V and 4 bases at J; junction bases unmatched: 7. The V gene's germline CDR1 is SEHNR and CDR2 FQNEAQ (reference sequence). The CDR3 runs to 16 residues. The CDR3 here is CASSLSSGNTYNEQFF. For the CDR3, the DNA is TGTGCCAGCAGCTTGTCTAGCGGGAATACATACAATGAGCAGTTCTTC.

The chain couples TRBV5-5 to TRBJ1-5; D might be TRBD1 (5 bases). V lost 0 bases to trimming and J lost 6 bases, with 10 bases between them. Germline lookup yields CDR1 SGHKS and CDR2 YYEKEE (reference sequence). The CDR3 length is 14 residues. The CDR3 region has the DNA TGTGCCAGCAGCTTGGTGGAGGGGAGTCAGCCCCAGCATTTT. Encoded protein: CASSLVEGSQPQHF.

The genes are TRBV2 and TRBJ1-5; 9 nucleotides agree with TRBD1. The germline V gene encodes CDR1 SNHLY and CDR2 FYNNEI. Trimming removed 6 bases from V and 6 bases from J; junction bases left unmatched: 9. This CDR3 has 15 residues. The DNA of the CDR3 is TGTGCCAGCAGCGCTCTCTTGACAGGGGGTCAGCCCCAGCATTTT. Its protein is CASSALLTGGQPQHF.

The V gene is TRBV18, the J gene TRBJ2-3; TRBD2 agrees at 8 bases. The germline gives CDR1 KGHSH, CDR2 LQKENI. V was clipped by 5 bases and J by 1 base; unmatched bases: 17. The CDR3 runs to 19 residues. The CDR3 reads CASSATGTSFRPGTDTQYF. CDR3 DNA: TGTGCCAGCTCAGCAACTGGGACTAGTTTCCGCCCTGGCACAGATACGCAGTATTTT.

The chain employs TRBV7-9 and TRBJ2-2, with D possibly being TRBD1 (5 bases). Germline CDR1 is SEHNR and CDR2 is FQNEAQ (reference sequence). This CDR3 has 13 amino acids. V dropped 4 bases and J dropped 8 bases, with 11 bases sitting between them. The CDR3 loop reads CASSWTKAGELFF. CDR3 in DNA: TGTGCCAGCAGCTGGACAAAAGCGGGGGAGCTGTTTTTT.

The gene calls are TRBV6-5 and TRBJ2-3; 7 positions match TRBD2. Germline V gene sequence: CDR1 MNHEY, CDR2 SVGAGI. V lost 2 bases and J lost 6; bases outside the gene matches: 11. CDR3 length equals 16 residues. CDR3 bases: TGTGCCAGCAGTTACGCGGGAGTGGATGTAGGGGATACGCAGTATTTT. This gives the protein CASSYAGVDVGDTQYF.

The rearrangement joins TRBV7-3 to TRBJ2-1; D not resolved. Per germline, CDR1 SGHTA and CDR2 FQGTGA. The CDR3 extends over 14 amino acids. V was cut by 2 bases and J by 8 bases, with 13 bases left in between. This chain's CDR3 is CASSLGTFSDEQFF. CDR3 nucleotides: TGTGCCAGCAGCTTAGGAACCTTCAGCGATGAGCAGTTCTTC.

This chain joins TRBV28 and TRBJ1-3; no clear D. This CDR3 has 12 residues. Trimming pared 5 bases from V and 2 bases from J, leaving 4 bases between. Germline assignment: CDR1 MDHEN and CDR2 SYDVKM. CDR3 sequence: CASSTTGNTIYF. CDR3 nucleotides: TGTGCCAGCAGTACTACTGGAAACACCATATATTTT.